A selection of T cell receptor beta chains follows, all from one sample in a study of OX40 agonist ivuxolimab in advanced cancers. Assay: immunoSEQ multiplex PCR; the TCRdb copy retains only in-frame clones and omits some. Among tens of thousands of clones, 83% were seen once, and the ten largest hold roughly 19%. This material consisted of CD4+ or CD8+ T cells sorted from blood, taken in a trial of the OX40 agonist ivuxolimab. These TCRs come from an adult with an advanced solid tumor such as melanoma, head and neck, liver or kidney cancer. CDR3s leave out the opening cysteine and the closing phenylalanine or tryptophan. The order of the fields is CDR3 protein, D gene, clone size, J gene, V gene. D genes are given only for firm matches. Size is omitted from some rows. Given values are once, few, many or a class for expanded clones.

CDR3: ATSSGRYEQY; D: NA; size: NA; J: TRBJ2-7; V: TRBV15
CDR3: ASSLDGYEQY; D: NA; size: NA; J: TRBJ2-7; V: TRBV5-6
CDR3: ASSQGEDTIY; D: NA; size: NA; J: TRBJ1-3; V: TRBV4-2
CDR3: ASSPEEETPKNIQY; D: NA; size: once; J: TRBJ2-4; V: TRBV4-2
CDR3: ASSQVRPGPEWNTGELF; D: NA; size: NA; J: TRBJ2-2; V: TRBV4-2
CDR3: ASSSSGPTGELF; D: TRBD2; size: NA; J: TRBJ2-2; V: TRBV7-6
CDR3: ASSLEGDDTQY; D: NA; size: NA; J: TRBJ2-3; V: TRBV5-5
CDR3: ASSITRGNEQF; D: NA; size: NA; J: TRBJ2-1; V: TRBV19
CDR3: ASSQRLADSSYNEQF; D: TRBD2; size: NA; J: TRBJ2-1; V: TRBV4-3
CDR3: ASGQGWTEAF; D: NA; size: medium-sized; J: TRBJ1-1; V: TRBV13